The rows below give T cell receptor beta chains drawn from one sample of a study of cytomegalovirus exposure and HLA in healthy donors. The repertoire was sequenced with immunoSEQ multiplex PCR; TCRdb's copy has only in-frame clones and lacks some. The profile shows more than 95,000 clones, approximately 70% of them singletons. Sequencing was done on a sample of PBMCs. These receptors all come from a man younger than 40 in good health and CMV-seronegative. Both conserved end residues are part of each CDR3. The D gene is left open where the match is weak. Part of the rows lack a size; the others show once, few, many or a class for expanded clones.

clone size,J gene,D gene,V gene,CDR3 protein,CDR3 DNA
few,TRBJ1-2,NA,TRBV28,CASSIPGGRGYTF,TGTGCCAGCAGTATCCCCGGCGGGAGGGGCTACACCTTC
NA,TRBJ1-2,NA,TRBV28,CASSRDGSGSYTF,TGTGCCAGCAGTCGTGATGGGTCGGGAAGCTACACCTTC
once,TRBJ2-4,NA,TRBV6-1,CASSDEGRVAKNIQYF,TGTGCCAGCAGTGATGAGGGCAGAGTAGCCAAAAACATTCAGTACTTC
NA,TRBJ1-3,TRBD1,TRBV28,CASRQGGENTIYF,TGTGCCAGCAGGCAGGGGGGAGAAAACACCATATATTTT
NA,TRBJ2-3,NA,TRBV9,CASSVESGEMGDTQYF,TGTGCCAGCAGCGTAGAGTCGGGAGAAATGGGAGATACGCAGTATTTT
once,TRBJ2-7,TRBD1,TRBV4-1,CASSQPQNRGQAEQYF,TGCGCCAGCAGCCAACCTCAGAATAGGGGGCAGGCCGAGCAGTACTTC
NA,TRBJ2-7,NA,TRBV11-3,CASSLSGSSYEQYF,TGTGCCAGCAGCTTATCGGGGTCCTCCTACGAGCAGTACTTC
NA,TRBJ2-3,TRBD1,TRBV9,CASSASETGDESTDTQYF,TGTGCCAGCAGCGCCTCGGAAACAGGGGATGAGAGCACAGATACGCAGTATTTT
NA,TRBJ1-2,TRBD1,TRBV7-2,CASSLGGQVNYGYTF,TGTGCCAGCAGCTTAGGGGGACAGGTTAACTATGGCTACACCTTC
NA,TRBJ1-4,NA,TRBV7-9,CASSFVGGDNEKLFF,TGTGCCAGCAGCTTTGTGGGGGGTGACAATGAAAAACTGTTTTTT
NA,TRBJ2-5,NA,TRBV7-6,CASSPAQGLQETQYF,TGTGCCAGCAGCCCCGCACAGGGCCTCCAAGAGACCCAGTACTTC
NA,TRBJ2-3,NA,TRBV18,CASSPWASRSSTDTQYF,TGTGCCAGCTCACCGTGGGCTAGCCGTTCTAGCACAGATACGCAGTATTTT
few,TRBJ2-1,TRBD2,TRBV11-2,CASSLDPTSGKNEQFF,TGTGCCAGCAGCTTAGATCCGACTAGCGGGAAAAATGAGCAGTTCTTC
NA,TRBJ2-1,TRBD1,TRBV14,CASSQGTGLSYNEQFF,TGTGCCAGCAGCCAAGGGACAGGGCTTTCCTACAATGAGCAGTTCTTC
NA,TRBJ1-3,NA,TRBV5-4,CASNQFSGNTIYF,TGTGCCAGCAACCAGTTCTCTGGAAACACCATATATTTT